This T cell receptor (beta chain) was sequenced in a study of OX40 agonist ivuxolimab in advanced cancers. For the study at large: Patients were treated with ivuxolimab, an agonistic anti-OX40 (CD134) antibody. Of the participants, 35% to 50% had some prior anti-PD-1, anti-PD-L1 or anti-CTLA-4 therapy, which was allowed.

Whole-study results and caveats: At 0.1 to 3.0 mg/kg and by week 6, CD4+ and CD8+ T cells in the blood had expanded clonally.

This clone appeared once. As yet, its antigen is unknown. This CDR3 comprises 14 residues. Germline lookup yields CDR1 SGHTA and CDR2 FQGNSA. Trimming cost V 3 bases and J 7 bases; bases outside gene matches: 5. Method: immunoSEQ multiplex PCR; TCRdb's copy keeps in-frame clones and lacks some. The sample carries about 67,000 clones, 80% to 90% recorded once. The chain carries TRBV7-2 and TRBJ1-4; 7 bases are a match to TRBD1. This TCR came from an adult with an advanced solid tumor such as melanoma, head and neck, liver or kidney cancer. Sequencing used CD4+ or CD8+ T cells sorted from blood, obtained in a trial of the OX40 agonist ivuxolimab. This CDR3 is CASSLDRLGEKLFF. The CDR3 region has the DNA TGTGCCAGCAGCTTGGACAGGCTTGGTGAAAAACTGTTTTTT.